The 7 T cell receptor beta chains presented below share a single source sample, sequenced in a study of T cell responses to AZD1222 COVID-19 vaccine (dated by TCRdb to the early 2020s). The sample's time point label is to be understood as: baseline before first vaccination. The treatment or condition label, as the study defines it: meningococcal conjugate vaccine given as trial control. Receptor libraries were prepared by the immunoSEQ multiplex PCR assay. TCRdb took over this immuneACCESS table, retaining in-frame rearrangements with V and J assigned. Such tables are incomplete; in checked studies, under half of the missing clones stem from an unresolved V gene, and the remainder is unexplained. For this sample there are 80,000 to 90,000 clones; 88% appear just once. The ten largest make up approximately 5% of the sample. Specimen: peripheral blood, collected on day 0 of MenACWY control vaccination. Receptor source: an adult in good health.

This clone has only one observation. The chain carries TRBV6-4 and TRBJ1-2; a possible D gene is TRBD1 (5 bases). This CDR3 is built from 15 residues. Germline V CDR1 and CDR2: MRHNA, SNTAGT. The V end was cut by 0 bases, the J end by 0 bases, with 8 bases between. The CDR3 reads CASSDSETANYGYTF. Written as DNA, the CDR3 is TGTGCCAGCAGTGACTCGGAGACAGCTAACTATGGCTACACCTTC.

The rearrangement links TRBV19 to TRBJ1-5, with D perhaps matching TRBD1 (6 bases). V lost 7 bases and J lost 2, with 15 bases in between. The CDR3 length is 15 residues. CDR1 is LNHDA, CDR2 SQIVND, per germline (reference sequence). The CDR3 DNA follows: TGTGCCAGTATGCTAATGGGGGCAGGCAATCAGCCCCAGCATTTT. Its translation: CASMLMGAGNQPQHF.

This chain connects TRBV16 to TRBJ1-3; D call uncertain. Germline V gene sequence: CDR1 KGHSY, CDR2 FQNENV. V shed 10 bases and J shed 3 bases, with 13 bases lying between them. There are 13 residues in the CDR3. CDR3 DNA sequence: TGTGCCACAGCAGCAGACGGTGGAAACACCATATATTTT. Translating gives CATAADGGNTIYF. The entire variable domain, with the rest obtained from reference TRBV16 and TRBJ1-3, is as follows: GEEVAQTPKHLVRGEGQKAKLYCAPIKGHSYVFWYQQVLKNEFKFLISFQNENVFDETGMPKERFSAKCLPNSPCSLEIQATKLEDSAVYFCATAADGGNTIYFGEGSWLTVV.

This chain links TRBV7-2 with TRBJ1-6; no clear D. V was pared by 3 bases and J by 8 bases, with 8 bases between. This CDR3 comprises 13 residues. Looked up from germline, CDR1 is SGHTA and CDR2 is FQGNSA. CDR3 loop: CASSFLQDSPLHF. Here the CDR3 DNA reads TGTGCCAGCAGCTTTTTGCAAGATTCACCCCTCCACTTT. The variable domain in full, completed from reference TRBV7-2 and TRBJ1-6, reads GAGVSQSPSNKVTEKGKDVELRCDPISGHTALYWYRQSLGQGLEFLIYFQGNSAPDKSGLPSDRFSAERTGGSVSTLTIQRTQQEDSAVYLCASSFLQDSPLHFGNGTRLTVT.

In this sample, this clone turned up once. CDR3 loop: CASSVDTGELFF. In DNA form, the CDR3 reads TGTGCCAGCTCGGTAGACACCGGGGAGCTGTTTTTT. The chain combines TRBV11-3 with TRBJ2-2; D call uncertain. V lost 8 bases and J 3 bases, leaving 7 bases between the germline ends. CDR1 SGHNT and CDR2 YENEEA come from the germline V gene. The CDR3 spans 12 residues. Based on the CDR3 plus reference TRBV11-3 and TRBJ2-2, the full variable domain is EAGVVQSPRYKIIEKKQPVAFWCNPISGHNTLYWYLQNLGQGPELLIRYENEEAVDDSQLPKDRFSAERLKGVDSTLKIQPAELGDSAVYLCASSVDTGELFFGEGSRLTVL.

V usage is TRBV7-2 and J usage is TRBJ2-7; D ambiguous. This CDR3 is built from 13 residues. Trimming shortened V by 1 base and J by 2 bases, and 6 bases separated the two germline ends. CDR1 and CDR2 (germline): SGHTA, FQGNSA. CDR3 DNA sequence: TGTGCCAGCAGCTTAGGTCGCCCCTACGAGCAGTACTTC. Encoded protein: CASSLGRPYEQYF.

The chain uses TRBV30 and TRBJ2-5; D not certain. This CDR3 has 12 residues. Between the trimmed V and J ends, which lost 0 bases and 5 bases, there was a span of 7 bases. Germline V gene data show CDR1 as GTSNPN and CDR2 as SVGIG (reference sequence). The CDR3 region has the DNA TGTGCCTGGAGTGTTTCGACGGAGACCCAGTACTTC. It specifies CAWSVSTETQYF. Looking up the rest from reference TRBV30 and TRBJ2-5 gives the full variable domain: SQTIHQWPATLVQPVGSPLSLECTVEGTSNPNLYWYRQAAGRGLQLLFYSVGIGQISSEVPQNLSASRPQDRQFILSSKKLLLSDSGFYLCAWSVSTETQYFGPGTRLLVL.